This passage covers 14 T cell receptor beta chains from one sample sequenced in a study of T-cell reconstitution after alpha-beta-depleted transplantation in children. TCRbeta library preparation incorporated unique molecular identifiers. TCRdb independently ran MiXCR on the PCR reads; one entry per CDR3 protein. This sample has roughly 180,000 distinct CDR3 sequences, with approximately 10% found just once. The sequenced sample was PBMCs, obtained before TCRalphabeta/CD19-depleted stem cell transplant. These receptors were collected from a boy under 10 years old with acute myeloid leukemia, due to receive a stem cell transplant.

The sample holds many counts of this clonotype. CDR3 amino acids: CASSLQGYNEQFF. CDR3 DNA sequence: TGCGCCAGCAGCCTCCAGGGGTACAATGAGCAGTTCTTC. This chain joins TRBV5-1 and TRBJ2-1; D may be TRBD1 (6 bases). The CDR3 is 13 residues long. Trimming left V 4 bases short and J 4 bases short, with 9 bases between. From germline, CDR1 is SGHRS and CDR2 YFSETQ.

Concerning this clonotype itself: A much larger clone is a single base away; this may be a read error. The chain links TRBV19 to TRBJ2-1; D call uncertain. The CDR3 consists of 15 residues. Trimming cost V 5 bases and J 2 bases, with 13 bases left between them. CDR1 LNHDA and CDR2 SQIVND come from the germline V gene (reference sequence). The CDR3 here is CASSLGSVAYNEQFF. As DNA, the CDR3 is TGTGCCAGTAGTCTGGGTTCGGTGGCCTACAATGAGCAGTTCTTC.

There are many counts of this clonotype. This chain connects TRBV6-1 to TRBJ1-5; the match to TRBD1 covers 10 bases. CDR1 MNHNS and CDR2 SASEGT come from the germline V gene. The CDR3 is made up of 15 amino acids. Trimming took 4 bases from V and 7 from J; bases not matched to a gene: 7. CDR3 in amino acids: CASSVTGGAYQPQHF. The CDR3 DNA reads TGTGCCAGCAGTGTGACAGGGGGCGCTTACCAGCCCCAGCATTTT.

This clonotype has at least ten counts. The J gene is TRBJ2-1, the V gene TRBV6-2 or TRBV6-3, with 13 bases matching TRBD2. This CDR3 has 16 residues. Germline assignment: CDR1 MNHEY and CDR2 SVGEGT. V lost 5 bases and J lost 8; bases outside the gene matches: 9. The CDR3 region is CASSPRTSGSSDEQFF. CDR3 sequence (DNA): TGTGCCAGCAGTCCCCGGACTAGCGGGAGTTCCGATGAGCAGTTCTTC.

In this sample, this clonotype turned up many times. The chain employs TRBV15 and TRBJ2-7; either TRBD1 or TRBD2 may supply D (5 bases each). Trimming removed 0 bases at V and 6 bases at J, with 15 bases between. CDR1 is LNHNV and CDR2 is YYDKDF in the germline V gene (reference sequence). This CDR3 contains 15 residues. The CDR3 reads CATSREGDGAGEQYF. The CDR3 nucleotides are TGTGCCACCAGCAGAGAAGGGGACGGGGCCGGCGAGCAGTACTTC.

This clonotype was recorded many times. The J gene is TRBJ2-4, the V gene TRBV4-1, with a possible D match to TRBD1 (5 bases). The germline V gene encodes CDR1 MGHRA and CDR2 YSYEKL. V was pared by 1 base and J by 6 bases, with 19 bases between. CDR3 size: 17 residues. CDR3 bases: TGCGCCAGCAGCCAAGGAAGGGTAAGGGGCCAGGGAAACATTCAGTACTTC. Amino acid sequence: CASSQGRVRGQGNIQYF.

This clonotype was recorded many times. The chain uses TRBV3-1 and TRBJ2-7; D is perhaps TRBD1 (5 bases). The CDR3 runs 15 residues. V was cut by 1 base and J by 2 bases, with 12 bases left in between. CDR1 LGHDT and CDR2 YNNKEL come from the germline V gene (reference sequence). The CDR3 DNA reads TGTGCCAGCAGCCAAGGGGCAGGGTCACCCTACGAGCAGTACTTC. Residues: CASSQGAGSPYEQYF.

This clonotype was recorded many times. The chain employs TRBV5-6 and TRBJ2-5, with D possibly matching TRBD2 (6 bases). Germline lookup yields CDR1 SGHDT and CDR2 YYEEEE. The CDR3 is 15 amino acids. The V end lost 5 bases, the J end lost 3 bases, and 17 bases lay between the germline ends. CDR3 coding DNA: TGTGCCAGCAGTCTTGGGGGGTATGTGGAAGAGACCCAGTACTTC. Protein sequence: CASSLGGYVEETQYF.

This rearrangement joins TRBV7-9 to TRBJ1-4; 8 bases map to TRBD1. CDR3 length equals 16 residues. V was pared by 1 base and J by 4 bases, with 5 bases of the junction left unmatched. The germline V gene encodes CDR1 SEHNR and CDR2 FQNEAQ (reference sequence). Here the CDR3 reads CASSLGDRGNNEKLFF. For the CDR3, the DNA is TGTGCCAGCAGCTTAGGTGACAGGGGCAATAATGAAAAACTGTTTTTT.

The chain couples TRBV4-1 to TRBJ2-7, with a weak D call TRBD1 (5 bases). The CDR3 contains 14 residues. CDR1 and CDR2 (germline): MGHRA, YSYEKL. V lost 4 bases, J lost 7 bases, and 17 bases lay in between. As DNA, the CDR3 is TGCGCCAGCAGCCTAGGAGACAGAACTAAAGAGCAGTACTTC. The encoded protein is CASSLGDRTKEQYF.

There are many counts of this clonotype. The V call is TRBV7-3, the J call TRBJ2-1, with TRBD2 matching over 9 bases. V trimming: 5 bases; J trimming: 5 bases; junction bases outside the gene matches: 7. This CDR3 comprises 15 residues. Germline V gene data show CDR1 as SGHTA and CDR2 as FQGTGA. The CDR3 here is CASSIIAGVHNEQFF. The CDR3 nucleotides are TGTGCCAGCAGCATTATAGCGGGAGTCCACAATGAGCAGTTCTTC. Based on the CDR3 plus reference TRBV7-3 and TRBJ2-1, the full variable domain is GAGVSQTPSNKVTEKGKYVELRCDPISGHTALYWYRQSLGQGPEFLIYFQGTGAADDSGLPNDRFFAVRPEGSVSTLKIQRTERGDSAVYLCASSIIAGVHNEQFFGPGTRLTVL.

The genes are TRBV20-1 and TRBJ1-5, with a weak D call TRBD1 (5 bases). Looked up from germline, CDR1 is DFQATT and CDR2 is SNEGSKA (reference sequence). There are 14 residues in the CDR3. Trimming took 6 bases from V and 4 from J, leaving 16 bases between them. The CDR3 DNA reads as TGCAGTGCAACGAAGGGACCGAGGAATCAGCCCCAGCATTTT. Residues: CSATKGPRNQPQHF.

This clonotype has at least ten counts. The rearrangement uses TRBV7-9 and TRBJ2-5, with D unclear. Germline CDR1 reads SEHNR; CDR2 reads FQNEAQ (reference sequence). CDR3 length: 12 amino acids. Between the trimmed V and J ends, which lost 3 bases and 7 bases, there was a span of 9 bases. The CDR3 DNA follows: TGTGCCAGCAGCTTTCCTACTTCGACCCAGTACTTC. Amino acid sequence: CASSFPTSTQYF. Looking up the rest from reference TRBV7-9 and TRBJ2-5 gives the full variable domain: DTGVSQNPRHKITKRGQNVTFRCDPISEHNRLYWYRQTLGQGPEFLTYFQNEAQLEKSRLLSDRFSAERPKGSFSTLEIQRTEQGDSAMYLCASSFPTSTQYFGPGTRLLVL.

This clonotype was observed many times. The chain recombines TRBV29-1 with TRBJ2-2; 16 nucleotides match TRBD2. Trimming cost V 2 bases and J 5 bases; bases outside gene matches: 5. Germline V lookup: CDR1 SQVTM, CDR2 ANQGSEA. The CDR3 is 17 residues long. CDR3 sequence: CSVERPGLAGGTGELFF. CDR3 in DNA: TGCAGCGTTGAAAGGCCGGGACTAGCGGGAGGGACCGGGGAGCTGTTTTTT.